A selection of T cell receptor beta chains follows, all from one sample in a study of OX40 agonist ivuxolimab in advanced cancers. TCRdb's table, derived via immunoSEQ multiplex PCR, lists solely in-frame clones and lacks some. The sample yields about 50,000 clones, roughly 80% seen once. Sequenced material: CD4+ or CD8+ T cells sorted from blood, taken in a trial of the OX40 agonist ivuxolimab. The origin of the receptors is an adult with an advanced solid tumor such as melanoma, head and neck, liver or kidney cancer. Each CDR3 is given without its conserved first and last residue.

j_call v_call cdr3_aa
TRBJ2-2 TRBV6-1 ASTLLTGAQLF
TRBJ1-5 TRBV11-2 ASSGGTGALPQH
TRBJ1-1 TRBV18 ASSPPTGNTEAF
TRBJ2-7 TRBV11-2 ASSPLTGQISYEQY
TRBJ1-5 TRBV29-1 SVESGEGRPQH
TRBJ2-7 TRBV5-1 ASSLESSGAATGYEQY
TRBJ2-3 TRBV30 AWIPGSTDTQY
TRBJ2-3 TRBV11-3 ASSQGTSGNTDTQY
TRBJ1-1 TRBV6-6 ASSPSGGATEAF
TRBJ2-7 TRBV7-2 ASSLALSLDEQY
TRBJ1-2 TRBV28 ASSSGQSIYGYT
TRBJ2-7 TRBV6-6 ASSHPRGTRVHEQY
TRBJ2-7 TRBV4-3 ASSQVRGDQESEQY
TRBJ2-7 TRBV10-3 AISQGNSYEQY
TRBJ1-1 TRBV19 ASSIQQGVNTEAF
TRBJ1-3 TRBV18 ASSGTSGNTIY
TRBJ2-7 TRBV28 ASSPGGSGTYEQY
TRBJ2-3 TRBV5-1 ASRMGATDTQY
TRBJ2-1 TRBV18 ASSAAASGTNEQF
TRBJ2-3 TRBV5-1 ASSLDHSTDTQY
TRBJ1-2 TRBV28 ASSPPGGRAVQGRSGYT
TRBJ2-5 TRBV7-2 ASSSQGAGETQY
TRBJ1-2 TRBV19 ASSIWGAGRDYGYT
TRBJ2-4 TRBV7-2 ASSPVNQNIQY
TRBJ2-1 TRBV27 ASSLSTVFPNNEQF
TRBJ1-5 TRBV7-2 ASSLVGGINQPQH
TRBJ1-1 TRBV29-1 SVVGYTEAF
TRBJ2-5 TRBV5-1 ASSRGLAGAQETQY
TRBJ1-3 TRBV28 ASTLGGISGNTIY
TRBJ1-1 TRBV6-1 ASSEARTGNTEAF
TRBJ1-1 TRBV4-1 ASSPWGGRMNTEAF
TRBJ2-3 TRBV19 ASRVADTQY
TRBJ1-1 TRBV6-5 ASSYFAGEGAF
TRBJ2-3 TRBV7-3 ASGLAGITDTQY
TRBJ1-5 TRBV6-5 ASTILGGPQH
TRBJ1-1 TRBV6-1 ASLEPGQGTEAF
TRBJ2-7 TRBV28 ASSLQIYEQY
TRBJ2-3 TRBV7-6 ASSGRTDTQY
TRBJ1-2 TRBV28 ASSSSGTGNGYT
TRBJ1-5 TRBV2 ASSVSQGINQPQH
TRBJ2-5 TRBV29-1 SVPQETQY
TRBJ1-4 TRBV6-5 ASSEVGRGQLF
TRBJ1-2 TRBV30 AWKPGGVGYT
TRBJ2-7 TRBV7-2 ASSRRQNEQY
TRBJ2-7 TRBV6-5 ASSYLAGDTYEQY
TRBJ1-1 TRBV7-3 ASSLSGGPNTEAF
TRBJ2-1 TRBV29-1 SVVKGTRDQF
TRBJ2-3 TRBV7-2 ASSPTSSTDTQY
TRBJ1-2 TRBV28 ASRLQGYDYGYT
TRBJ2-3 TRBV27 ASSFQRGGPSTDTQY
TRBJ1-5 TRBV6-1 ASSEEPGRSSQPQH
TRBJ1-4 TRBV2 ASSVPGQGREKLF
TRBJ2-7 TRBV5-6 ASSLEQGYEQY